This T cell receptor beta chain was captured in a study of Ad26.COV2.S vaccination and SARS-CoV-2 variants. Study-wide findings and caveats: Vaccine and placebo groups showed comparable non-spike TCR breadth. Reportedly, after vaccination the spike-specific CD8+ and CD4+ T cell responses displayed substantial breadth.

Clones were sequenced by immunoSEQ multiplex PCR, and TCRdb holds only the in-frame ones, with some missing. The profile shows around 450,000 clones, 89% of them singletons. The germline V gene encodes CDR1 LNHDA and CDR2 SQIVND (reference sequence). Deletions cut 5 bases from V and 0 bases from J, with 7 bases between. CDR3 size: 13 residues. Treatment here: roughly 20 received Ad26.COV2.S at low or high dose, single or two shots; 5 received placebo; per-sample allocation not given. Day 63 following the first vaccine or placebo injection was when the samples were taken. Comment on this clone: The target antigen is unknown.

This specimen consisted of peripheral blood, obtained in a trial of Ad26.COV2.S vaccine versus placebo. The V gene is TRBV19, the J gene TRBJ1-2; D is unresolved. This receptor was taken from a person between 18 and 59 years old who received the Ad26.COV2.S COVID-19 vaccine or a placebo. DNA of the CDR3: TGTGCCAGTAGTCCCTGGACTAACTATGGCTACACCTTC. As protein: CASSPWTNYGYTF.